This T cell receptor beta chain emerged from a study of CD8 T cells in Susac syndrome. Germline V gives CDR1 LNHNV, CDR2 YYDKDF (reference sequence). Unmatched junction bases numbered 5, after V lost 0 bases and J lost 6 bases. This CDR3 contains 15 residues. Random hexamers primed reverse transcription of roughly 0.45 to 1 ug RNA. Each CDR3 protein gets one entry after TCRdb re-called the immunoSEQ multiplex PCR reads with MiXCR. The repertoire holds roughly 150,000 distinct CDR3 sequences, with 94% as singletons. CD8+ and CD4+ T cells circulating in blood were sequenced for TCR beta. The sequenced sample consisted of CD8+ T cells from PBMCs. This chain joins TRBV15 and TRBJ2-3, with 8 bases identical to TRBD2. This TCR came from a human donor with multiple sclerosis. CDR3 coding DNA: TGTGCCACCAGCAGAGAACGGGGGGGCGAGGATACGCAGTATTTT. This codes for CATSRERGGEDTQYF. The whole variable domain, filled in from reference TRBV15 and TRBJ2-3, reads DAMVIQNPRYQVTQFGKPVTLSCSQTLNHNVMYWYQQKSSQAPKLLFHYYDKDFNNEADTPDNFQSRRPNTSFCFLDIRSPGLGDTAMYLCATSRERGGEDTQYFGPGTRLTVL.